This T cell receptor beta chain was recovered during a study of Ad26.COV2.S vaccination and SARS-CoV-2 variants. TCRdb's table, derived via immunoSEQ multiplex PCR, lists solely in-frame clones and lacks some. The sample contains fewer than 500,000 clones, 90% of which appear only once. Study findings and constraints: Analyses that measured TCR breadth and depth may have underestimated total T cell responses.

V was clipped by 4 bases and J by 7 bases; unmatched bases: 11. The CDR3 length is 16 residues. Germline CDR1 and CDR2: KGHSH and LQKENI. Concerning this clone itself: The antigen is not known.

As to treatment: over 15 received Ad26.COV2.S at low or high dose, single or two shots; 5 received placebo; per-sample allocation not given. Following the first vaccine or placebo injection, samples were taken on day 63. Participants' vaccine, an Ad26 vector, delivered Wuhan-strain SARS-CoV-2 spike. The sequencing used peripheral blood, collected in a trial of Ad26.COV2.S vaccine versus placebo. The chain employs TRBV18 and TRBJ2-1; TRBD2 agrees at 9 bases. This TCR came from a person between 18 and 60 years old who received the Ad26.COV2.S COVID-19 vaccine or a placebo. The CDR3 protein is CASSQDFGTSLNEQFF. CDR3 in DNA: TGTGCCAGCTCACAGGACTTCGGGACTAGCTTAAATGAGCAGTTCTTC.